This T cell receptor beta chain originates from a study of naive and memory T cell subsets. Blood and skin TCR RNA was reverse transcribed with alpha and beta constant primers. TCRdb reprocessed the 5' RACE reads with MiXCR, giving one entry per CDR3 protein. The sample consists of approximately 24,000 distinct CDR3 sequences, 20% to 25% of them appearing once. This CDR3 comprises 13 residues. Trimming took off 8 bases at V and 6 bases at J, with 17 bases between the two ends. Germline-derived CDR1 and CDR2 are SGHTA and FQGNSA. Adult healthy volunteers gave 2.5 ml peripheral blood for whole-blood RNA. The library had UMIs added by 3' ligation of an oligonucleotide to TCR cDNA.

The clonotype was recovered from a female donor in good health. The rearrangement uses TRBV7-2 and TRBJ2-7, with D perhaps assigned TRBD1 or TRBD2 (5 bases each). The CDR3 sequence: CASCWTQGVEQYF. CDR3 nucleotides: TGTGCCAGCTGCTGGACCCAGGGAGTCGAGCAGTACTTC.